A single sample gave rise to the 15 T cell receptor beta chains below, sequenced in a study of long-term antiretroviral therapy in people with HIV. Investigators performed immunoSEQ version v3.0 at survey level. Clones were read by immunoSEQ multiplex PCR, and TCRdb kept only the in-frame ones, dropping some. The table has some 34,000 clones, roughly 83% seen once. The source material was unsorted PBMCs, sampled 1.9 years after starting antiretroviral therapy. The source is a man aged 18-30 years with HIV.

The chain carries TRBV11-1 and TRBJ1-3, with D perhaps TRBD1 (6 bases). Germline V gives CDR1 SGHAT, CDR2 FQDESV (reference sequence). With 2 bases removed from V and 4 bases from J, the gap between germline ends came to 12 bases. The CDR3 sequence is 15 residues long. CDR3 DNA sequence: TGTGCCAGCAGCTTACCGGGACACAAAGGAAACACCATATATTTT. This codes for CASSLPGHKGNTIYF.

This clone was seen more than once but under ten times. This sample includes further DNA sequences coding for the same CDR3. This chain joins TRBV14 and TRBJ2-1, with 9 positions matching TRBD1. V was clipped by 1 base and J by 5 bases; unmatched bases: 6. Looked up from germline, CDR1 is SGHDN and CDR2 is FVKESK. The CDR3 runs 16 residues. Here the CDR3 reads CASSQVPGQGDNEQFF. The CDR3 DNA sequence: TGTGCCAGCAGCCAAGTCCCGGGACAGGGCGACAATGAGCAGTTCTTC.

In this sample, this clone turned up once. The chain uses TRBV2 and TRBJ2-3; D is tentatively TRBD1 or TRBD2 (6 bases each). Germline assignment: CDR1 SNHLY and CDR2 FYNNEI. V was trimmed by 7 bases and J by 2 bases, leaving 10 bases between them. This CDR3 is 13 amino acids long. The CDR3 nucleotides read TGTGCCAGCAAGGGGGGTTTCACAGATACGCAGTATTTT. This encodes CASKGGFTDTQYF.

This chain uses TRBV23-1 with TRBJ1-1; possible D gene TRBD1, 5 bases. TRBV23-1 is flagged as an ORF with uncertain function. CDR3 length equals 12 residues. With 6 bases removed from V and 9 bases from J, the gap between germline ends came to 14 bases. CDR3 amino acids: CASSPQVSQAFF. For the CDR3, the DNA is TGCGCCAGCAGCCCACAGGTTTCCCAAGCTTTCTTT.

This sequence joins TRBV5-8 and TRBJ1-1; D remains ambiguous. The V gene's germline CDR1 is SGHTS and CDR2 YDEGEE. There are 13 residues in the CDR3. Trimming removed 0 bases at V and 6 bases at J, with 9 bases between. CDR3 DNA sequence: TGTGCCAGCAGCTTGGGTCGGTTATCTGAAGCTTTCTTT. Its translation: CASSLGRLSEAFF.

This clone was observed a few times. This chain uses TRBV11-3 with TRBJ2-2; D is possibly TRBD2 (6 bases). The CDR3 totals 15 residues. Germline lookup yields CDR1 SGHNT and CDR2 YENEEA. The germline V and J ends were trimmed by 5 bases and 0 bases, with 10 bases remaining between them. The CDR3 DNA follows: TGTGCCAGCAGCCCGGGACTCCCGAACACCGGGGAGCTGTTTTTT. Translated: CASSPGLPNTGELFF.

The chain links TRBV4-1 to TRBJ1-2; D is undetermined. This CDR3 comprises 13 residues. Trimming removed 1 base at V and 4 bases at J, with 7 bases between. Germline V CDR1 and CDR2: MGHRA, YSYEKL. Here the CDR3 DNA reads TGCGCCAGCAGCCAAGTGGGTGCCTATGGCTACACCTTC. This codes for CASSQVGAYGYTF.

The rearrangement uses TRBV28 and TRBJ1-6; TRBD1 matches at 8 bases. The CDR3 contains 15 residues. Germline V gene data show CDR1 as MDHEN and CDR2 as SYDVKM. V lost 3 bases to trimming and J lost 9 bases; unmatched junction nucleotides: 7. CDR3: CASSFRGRGRSPLHF. As DNA, the CDR3 is TGTGCCAGCAGTTTTAGGGGCAGGGGGCGTTCACCCCTCCACTTT.

This chain links TRBV5-1 with TRBJ2-2; D gene unclear. The CDR3 is 17 amino acids. Trimming pared 0 bases from V and 5 bases from J, leaving 17 bases between. Germline CDR1 is SGHRS and CDR2 is YFSETQ. CDR3 in DNA: TGCGCCAGCAGCTTGGGCGTCGGTCAGGTAAAGACCGGGGAGCTGTTTTTT. This gives the protein CASSLGVGQVKTGELFF.

This clone has just one count. As DNA, the CDR3 is TGCGCCAGCAGCTCCGGACAACACAGCACAGATACGCAGTATTTT. Translated: CASSSGQHSTDTQYF. The V call is TRBV5-1, the J call TRBJ2-3; D possibly corresponds to TRBD1 (5 bases). V gave up 3 bases and J gave up 0 bases, with 11 bases separating them. CDR3 length: 15 amino acids. The V gene's germline CDR1 is SGHRS and CDR2 YFSETQ.

The chain is built from TRBV5-8 and TRBJ1-1, with 8 bases matching TRBD1. With 2 bases clipped from V and 9 bases from J, the junction kept 3 bases outside the gene matches. The CDR3 covers 12 residues. Germline values: CDR1 SGHTS, CDR2 YDEGEE. CDR3 region: CASSLPGGQAFF. Here the CDR3 DNA reads TGTGCCAGCAGCTTACCAGGGGGCCAAGCTTTCTTT.

V usage is TRBV28 and J usage is TRBJ2-7; either TRBD1 or TRBD2 may fit D (5 bases each). The V gene lost 9 bases and the J gene lost 6 bases, with 21 bases spanning the gap. The CDR3 spans 14 residues. Germline CDR1 is MDHEN and CDR2 is SYDVKM. CDR3 bases: TGTGCCAGTCTTAGGGACGGCGAGTTTTCCGAGCAGTACTTC. It specifies CASLRDGEFSEQYF. Looking up the rest from reference TRBV28 and TRBJ2-7 gives the full variable domain: DVKVTQSSRYLVKRTGEKVFLECVQDMDHENMFWYRQDPGLGLRLIYFSYDVKMKEKGDIPEGYSVSREKKERFSLILESASTNQTSMYLCASLRDGEFSEQYFGPGTRLTVT.

The chain combines TRBV4-2 with TRBJ2-2, with D perhaps TRBD1 (6 bases). The germline V gene has CDR1 LGHNA and CDR2 YNFKEQ. Between the trimmed V and J ends, which lost 0 bases and 4 bases, there was a span of 12 bases. The CDR3 has 16 residues. The CDR3 region has the DNA TGTGCCAGCAGCCAAGAAATAGGGGGTATCACCGGGGAGCTGTTTTTT. Protein product: CASSQEIGGITGELFF.

This chain joins TRBV9 and TRBJ1-1; a possible D gene is TRBD1 (5 bases). Deletions cut 4 bases from V and 1 base from J, with 14 bases between. Per germline, CDR1 SGDLS and CDR2 YYNGEE. CDR3 length: 15 residues. The CDR3 region is CASSPRANGNTEAFF. For the CDR3, the DNA is TGTGCCAGCAGCCCCAGGGCGAACGGGAACACTGAAGCTTTCTTT.

This clone came up a few times. The chain is built from TRBV28 and TRBJ1-5, with a weak D call TRBD1 (5 bases). The CDR3 loop spans 15 amino acids. Germline V gene lookup returns CDR1 MDHEN and CDR2 SYDVKM. Trimming pared 5 bases from V and 6 bases from J, leaving 17 bases between. CDR3 in amino acids: CASSVDGGGTQPQHF. The CDR3 DNA reads TGTGCCAGCAGTGTGGATGGTGGGGGAACTCAGCCCCAGCATTTT.